A selection of T cell receptor beta chains follows, all from one sample in a study of blood T cell repertoires in COVID-19. Repertoires were generated with immunoSEQ multiplex PCR, while TCRdb's copy carries only in-frame clones and drops some. The data show 100,000 to 150,000 clones, roughly 80% seen once. What was sequenced was peripheral blood. These receptor sequences come from a human donor in a cohort sampled during active COVID-19. CDR3s leave out the opening cysteine and the closing phenylalanine or tryptophan. Fields, in order: V gene, J gene, CDR3 protein.

v_gene: TRBV3-1/TRBV3-2
j_gene: TRBJ2-2
CDR3aa: ASSHNRDRASNTGELF

v_gene: TRBV28
j_gene: TRBJ2-7
CDR3aa: ASSYGQFSYEQY

v_gene: TRBV6-4
j_gene: TRBJ2-3
CDR3aa: ASSPSEGGGTDTQY

v_gene: TRBV11-1
j_gene: TRBJ1-2
CDR3aa: ASSLEGTAFKGT

v_gene: TRBV4-2
j_gene: TRBJ1-3
CDR3aa: ASSQDHFRRRTFSGNTIY

v_gene: TRBV28
j_gene: TRBJ2-7
CDR3aa: ASSLYRDSYEQY

v_gene: TRBV19
j_gene: TRBJ1-1
CDR3aa: ASSIQTGIPTDTEAF

v_gene: TRBV7-7
j_gene: TRBJ2-1
CDR3aa: ASSALQGREQF

v_gene: TRBV7-9
j_gene: TRBJ2-3
CDR3aa: ASSFPPQGASTDTQY

v_gene: TRBV19
j_gene: TRBJ2-3
CDR3aa: ASSIDPSGGGTDTQY

v_gene: TRBV5-6
j_gene: TRBJ2-4
CDR3aa: ASSLASYRDIQY

v_gene: TRBV4-1
j_gene: TRBJ2-2
CDR3aa: ASSLGVAGVNTGELF

v_gene: TRBV24-1
j_gene: TRBJ2-3
CDR3aa: ATSDLRGTDTQY

v_gene: TRBV19
j_gene: TRBJ1-1
CDR3aa: ASTLRHRAIEAF

v_gene: TRBV27
j_gene: TRBJ1-1
CDR3aa: ASSSGTGNTEAF

v_gene: TRBV12-5
j_gene: TRBJ1-2
CDR3aa: ASGLAGGAGGYT

v_gene: TRBV5-6
j_gene: TRBJ2-2
CDR3aa: ASSPRTGSGTGELF

v_gene: TRBV28
j_gene: TRBJ1-6
CDR3aa: ASSTRQGGNSPLH

v_gene: TRBV28
j_gene: TRBJ1-2
CDR3aa: ASRPLGEATYGYT

v_gene: TRBV24-1
j_gene: TRBJ2-1
CDR3aa: ATSDSYEQF

v_gene: TRBV4-3
j_gene: TRBJ2-5
CDR3aa: ASSPGLKETQY

v_gene: TRBV7-3
j_gene: TRBJ2-1
CDR3aa: ASSYPGRTADNEQF

v_gene: TRBV7-8
j_gene: TRBJ2-7
CDR3aa: ASSFIYRQGGSEQY

v_gene: TRBV28
j_gene: TRBJ1-4
CDR3aa: ASSSGTSNEKLF

v_gene: TRBV6-1
j_gene: TRBJ1-6
CDR3aa: ASSPGLGNSPLH

v_gene: TRBV5-5
j_gene: TRBJ2-7
CDR3aa: ASSLVGLAGGPSYEQY

v_gene: TRBV3-1/TRBV3-2
j_gene: TRBJ2-7
CDR3aa: ASSQVSVYEQY

v_gene: TRBV7-9
j_gene: TRBJ1-2
CDR3aa: ASSFGTVEYYGYT

v_gene: TRBV7-9
j_gene: TRBJ1-2
CDR3aa: ASSWDDRARGDGYT

v_gene: TRBV28
j_gene: TRBJ2-7
CDR3aa: ASSHRGAYEQY

v_gene: TRBV18
j_gene: TRBJ1-4
CDR3aa: ASSPRATATNEKLF

v_gene: TRBV7-9
j_gene: TRBJ1-1
CDR3aa: ASSLGFEGGLWTEAF

v_gene: TRBV5-1
j_gene: TRBJ2-2
CDR3aa: ASSTTGAPNTGELF

v_gene: TRBV5-4
j_gene: TRBJ2-1
CDR3aa: ASSSRLAGGRYNEQF

v_gene: TRBV19
j_gene: TRBJ2-2
CDR3aa: ASTARLAGDTGELF

v_gene: TRBV10-3
j_gene: TRBJ1-5
CDR3aa: AISEGSVDQPQH

v_gene: TRBV6-1
j_gene: TRBJ1-1
CDR3aa: ASSEAPWGGAARNTEAF

v_gene: TRBV18
j_gene: TRBJ1-3
CDR3aa: ASSEGVAGNTIY

v_gene: TRBV3-1/TRBV3-2
j_gene: TRBJ1-6
CDR3aa: ASSQTVSPLH

v_gene: TRBV9
j_gene: TRBJ2-3
CDR3aa: ASSVEGGDRGIEITDTQY

v_gene: TRBV3-1/TRBV3-2
j_gene: TRBJ1-3
CDR3aa: ASSRPGAGNTIY

v_gene: TRBV18
j_gene: TRBJ1-2
CDR3aa: ASSPYEGALYGYT